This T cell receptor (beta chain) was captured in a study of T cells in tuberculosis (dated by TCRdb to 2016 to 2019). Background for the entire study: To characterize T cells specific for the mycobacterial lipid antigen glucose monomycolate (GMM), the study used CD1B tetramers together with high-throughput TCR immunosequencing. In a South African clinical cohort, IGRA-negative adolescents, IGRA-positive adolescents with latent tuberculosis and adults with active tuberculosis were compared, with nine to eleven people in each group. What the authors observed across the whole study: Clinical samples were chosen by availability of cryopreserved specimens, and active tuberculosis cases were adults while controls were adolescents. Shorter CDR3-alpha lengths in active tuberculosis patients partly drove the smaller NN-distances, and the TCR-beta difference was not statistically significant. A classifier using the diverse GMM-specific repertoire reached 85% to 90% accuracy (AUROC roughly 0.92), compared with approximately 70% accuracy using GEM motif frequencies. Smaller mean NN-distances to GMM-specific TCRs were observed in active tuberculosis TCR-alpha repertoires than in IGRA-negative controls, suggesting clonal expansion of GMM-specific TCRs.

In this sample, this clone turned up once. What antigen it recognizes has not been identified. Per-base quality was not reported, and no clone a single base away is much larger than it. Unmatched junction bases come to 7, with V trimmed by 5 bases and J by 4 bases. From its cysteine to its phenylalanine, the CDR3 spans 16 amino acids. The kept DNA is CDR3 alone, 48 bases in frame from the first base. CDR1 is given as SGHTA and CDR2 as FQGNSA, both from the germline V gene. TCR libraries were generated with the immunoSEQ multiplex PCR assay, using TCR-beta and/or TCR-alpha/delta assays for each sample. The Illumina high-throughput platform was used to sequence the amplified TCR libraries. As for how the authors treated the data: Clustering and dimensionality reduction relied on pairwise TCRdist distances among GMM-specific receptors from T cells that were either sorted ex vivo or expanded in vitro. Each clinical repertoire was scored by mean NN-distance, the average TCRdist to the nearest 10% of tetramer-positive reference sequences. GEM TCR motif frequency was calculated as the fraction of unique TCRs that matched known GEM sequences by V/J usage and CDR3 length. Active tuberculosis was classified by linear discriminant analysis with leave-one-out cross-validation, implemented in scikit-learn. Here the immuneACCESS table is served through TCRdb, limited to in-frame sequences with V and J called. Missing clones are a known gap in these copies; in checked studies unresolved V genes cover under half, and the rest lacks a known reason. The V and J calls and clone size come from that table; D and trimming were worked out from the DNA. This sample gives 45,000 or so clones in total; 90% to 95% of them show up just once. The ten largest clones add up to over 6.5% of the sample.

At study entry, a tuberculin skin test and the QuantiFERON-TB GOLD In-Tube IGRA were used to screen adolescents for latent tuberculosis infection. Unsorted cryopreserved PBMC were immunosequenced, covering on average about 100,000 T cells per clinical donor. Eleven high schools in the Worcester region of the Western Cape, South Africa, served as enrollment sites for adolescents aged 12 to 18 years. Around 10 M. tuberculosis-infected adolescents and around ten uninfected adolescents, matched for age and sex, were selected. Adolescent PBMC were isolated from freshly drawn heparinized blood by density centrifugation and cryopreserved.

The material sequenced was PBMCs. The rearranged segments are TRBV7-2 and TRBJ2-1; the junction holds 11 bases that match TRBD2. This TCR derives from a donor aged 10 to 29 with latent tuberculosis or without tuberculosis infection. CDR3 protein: CASSPITSGSYNEQFF. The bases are TGTGCCAGCAGCCCGATCACTAGCGGGAGTTACAATGAGCAGTTCTTC.